Listed below are T cell receptor beta chains from one sample, sequenced in a study of blood T cell repertoires in COVID-19. Only in-frame clones appear in the TCRdb table, and some are missing; sequencing was by immunoSEQ multiplex PCR. This sample yields some 300,000 clones, of which around 81% are seen a single time; 4.1% belongs to the top ten. Material: peripheral blood. The receptor source for this set is a woman in her forties or fifties with active or convalescent COVID-19. CDR3s include the opening cysteine and the closing phenylalanine or tryptophan. A D gene is named only where the DNA matches it firmly. For some rows the clone size is stated as once, few or many, or as a class when expanded; others skip it.

j_call v_call clone_size d_call cdr3_nt cdr3_aa
TRBJ2-3 TRBV7-3 NA NA TGTGCCAGCAGCTTAGGGGATTCAGGGGTGGCGCAGTATTTT CASSLGDSGVAQYF
TRBJ2-5 TRBV6-5 once NA TGTGCCAGCAGTTACGCGGCAGGGCGGTTAAAGACCCAGTACTTC CASSYAAGRLKTQYF
TRBJ1-2 TRBV7-9 NA NA TGTGCCAGCACCGAACAGACTAACTATGGCTACACCTTC CASTEQTNYGYTF
TRBJ1-1 TRBV28 NA NA TGTGCCAGCAGTTTGGGGGGGCGTGGCACTGAAGCTTTCTTT CASSLGGRGTEAFF
TRBJ2-1 TRBV6-5 NA NA TGTGCCAGCATTCAGGGCGATGAGCAGTTCTTC CASIQGDEQFF
TRBJ2-7 TRBV4-1 NA TRBD2 TGCGCCAGCAGCCAAGATCCTAGCGGGAGCTCCTACGAGCAGTACTTC CASSQDPSGSSYEQYF
TRBJ2-7 TRBV11-2 NA TRBD2 TGTGCCAGCAGCTTGGGTTCGCGTCTAGCGGGAGGAGGGACCTACGAGCAGTACTTC CASSLGSRLAGGGTYEQYF
TRBJ2-1 TRBV5-5 few NA TGTGCCAGCAGCTTGCAGGGGCTGAGGGATGAGCAGTTCTTC CASSLQGLRDEQFF
TRBJ1-3 TRBV4-1 NA NA TGCGCCAGCAGCCAAGATCGGGTCGGAGCCGGGGTGAGAGGAAACACCATATATTTT CASSQDRVGAGVRGNTIYF
TRBJ2-5 TRBV6-6 NA NA TGTGCCAGCAGTTACGGCCCGGGAGAAGAGACCCAGTACTTC CASSYGPGEETQYF
TRBJ2-2 TRBV18 NA TRBD1 TGTGCCAGCTCACCTCGGGACAGGGGCTTCGCGAACACCGGGGAGCTGTTTTTT CASSPRDRGFANTGELFF
TRBJ1-5 TRBV19 once NA TGTGCCAGTGCAAGCCGGAGGGTATCATACAATCAGCCCCAGCATTTT CASASRRVSYNQPQHF
TRBJ2-3 TRBV5-1 NA NA TGCGCCAGCAATCGCGGGAAGGCGACAGATACGCAGTATTTT CASNRGKATDTQYF
TRBJ2-3 TRBV18 NA TRBD2 TGTGCCAGCTCACCCCCCGACGGGGCTAGCGGGAGGGCCGGAGATACGCAGTATTTT CASSPPDGASGRAGDTQYF
TRBJ2-1 TRBV3-1/TRBV3-2 NA TRBD2 TGTGCCAGCAGCCAAGTATCCGCTAGCGGGACATACAATGAGCAGTTCTTC CASSQVSASGTYNEQFF
TRBJ2-7 TRBV18 once NA TGTGCCAGCTCCCCCGCCACAATCCGGGGCTACGAGCAGTACTTC CASSPATIRGYEQYF
TRBJ1-1 TRBV15 NA NA TGTGCCACCAGCAGAGAGGGGGGAAACACTGAAGCTTTCTTT CATSREGGNTEAFF
TRBJ1-2 TRBV7-2 once NA TGTGCCAGCAGCTTAGCTTGGGGGCAGGGCCATGGCTACACCTTC CASSLAWGQGHGYTF
TRBJ2-7 TRBV3-1/TRBV3-2 NA TRBD2 TGTGCCAGCAGCCAAGCTCCGGGAGGGTCCTACGAGCAGTACTTC CASSQAPGGSYEQYF
TRBJ2-3 TRBV6-4 few TRBD2 TGTGCCAGCAGTGACGGGCTAGCGGGTACAGATACGCAGTATTTT CASSDGLAGTDTQYF
TRBJ2-1 TRBV7-3 NA NA TGTGCCAGCAGAAAGACAGGAGATACCTACAATGAGCAGTTCTTC CASRKTGDTYNEQFF
TRBJ1-1 TRBV18 NA TRBD1 TGTGCCAGCTCGTCAGGGGGCAGGATGAACACTGAAGCTTTCTTT CASSSGGRMNTEAFF
TRBJ2-7 TRBV18 once TRBD1 TGTGCCAGCTCAGATTACCGGGACAGGGCGTACGAGCAGTACTTC CASSDYRDRAYEQYF
TRBJ2-3 TRBV3-1/TRBV3-2 NA NA TGTGCCAGCAGCCCTGGCCTGGCCTTTGGAGATACGCAGTATTTT CASSPGLAFGDTQYF
TRBJ1-1 TRBV11-3 NA NA TGTGCCAGCAGCTTAGAAGCGGGCGCTGAAGCTTTCTTT CASSLEAGAEAFF
TRBJ1-2 TRBV9 once TRBD1 TGTGCCAGCAGCGTAGAAACGAGGGGGCGAAACGGCTACACCTTC CASSVETRGRNGYTF
TRBJ1-1 TRBV29-1 NA NA TGCAGCGGCGGGAATCTTCCTGAACTCGCTTTCTTT CSGGNLPELAFF
TRBJ1-1 TRBV5-1 few TRBD1 TGCGCCAGCAGCATAAAACAGGGGTCGGGCACTGAAGCTTTCTTT CASSIKQGSGTEAFF
TRBJ1-5 TRBV28 NA TRBD1 TGTGCCAGCAGCCGACAGGGAATTAGCAATCAGCCCCAGCATTTT CASSRQGISNQPQHF
TRBJ2-1 TRBV19 NA TRBD2 TGTGCCAGTAGTCTAGCGGGAGGCTACAATGAGCAGTTCTTC CASSLAGGYNEQFF
TRBJ1-2 TRBV14 NA TRBD1 TGTGCCAGCAGCCCTATTGGGGGACAGCTATTCTATGGCTACACCTTC CASSPIGGQLFYGYTF
TRBJ2-4 TRBV6-2/TRBV6-3 NA NA TGTGCCAGCAGTTCCGGGGGACGGGAGTCCAAAAACATTCAGTACTTC CASSSGGRESKNIQYF
TRBJ1-1 TRBV5-6 NA TRBD1 TGTGCCAGCAGCCTGGGACAGGTTCACACTGAAGCTTTCTTT CASSLGQVHTEAFF
TRBJ2-2 TRBV5-4 NA TRBD2 TGTGCCAGCAGCTTCGTCGGGACTAGCGGGAGATCCCCCGGGGAGCTGTTTTTT CASSFVGTSGRSPGELFF
TRBJ2-4 TRBV28 NA NA TGTGCCAGCAGTCCCCAGGCGGGGTATAAGGACATTCAGTACTTC CASSPQAGYKDIQYF
TRBJ1-3 TRBV3-1/TRBV3-2 NA NA TGTGCCAGCAGCCAAGAAATCCGTTCCTCTGGAAACACCATATATTTT CASSQEIRSSGNTIYF
TRBJ2-1 TRBV7-2 NA NA TGTGCCAGCAGCGCCTCCGGCGGAGGCCTTAATGAGCAGTTCTTC CASSASGGGLNEQFF
TRBJ1-5 TRBV27 NA TRBD1 TGTGCCAGCAGTTCCCGACAGGGAATCAATCAGCCCCAGCATTTT CASSSRQGINQPQHF
TRBJ2-1 TRBV2 NA TRBD2 TGTGCCAGCAGACCCCGGGGGGGGGATTACAATGAGCAGTTCTTC CASRPRGGDYNEQFF
TRBJ2-7 TRBV15 NA NA TGTGCCACCAGCGGCTGGGGGGTGGGGAGCGCGGCCTACGAGCAGTACTTC CATSGWGVGSAAYEQYF
TRBJ2-1 TRBV24-1 NA TRBD1 TGTGCCACCAGTGATCCCGGGACAGGGGGGGCTGAGCAGTTCTTC CATSDPGTGGAEQFF